A selection of T cell receptor beta chains follows, all from one sample in a study. TCRdb ran MiXCR on the RT-PCR reads and lists one entry per CDR3 protein. The table lists about 680,000 distinct CDR3 sequences, 13% to 15% of them singletons. The sequencing sample was made of memory CD4+ T cells from blood. Source of these receptors: a female donor in good health, serving as a healthy control. The CDR3 runs from the conserved cysteine through the conserved F or W. A D gene is named only where the DNA matches it firmly. Clone size appears in some rows only: once, few, many, or a class for an expanded clone.

abundance: many
d_gene: NA
j_gene: TRBJ2-7
v_gene: TRBV28
CDR3aa: CASSYVSYEQYF
CDR3nt: TGTGCCAGCAGTTATGTGAGTTACGAGCAGTACTTC

abundance: many
d_gene: NA
j_gene: TRBJ2-1
v_gene: TRBV7-2
CDR3aa: CASSPRQGGEQFF
CDR3nt: TGTGCCAGCAGCCCCAGACAGGGAGGTGAGCAGTTCTTC

abundance: NA
d_gene: NA
j_gene: TRBJ2-7
v_gene: TRBV11-1
CDR3aa: CASSRTGRNDPEQYF
CDR3nt: TGTGCCAGCAGCCGTACAGGGAGGAACGACCCCGAGCAGTACTTC

abundance: many
d_gene: NA
j_gene: TRBJ2-7
v_gene: TRBV5-1
CDR3aa: CASSLNPRDTPEQYF
CDR3nt: TGCGCCAGCAGCCTGAACCCAAGGGACACTCCCGAGCAGTACTTC

abundance: many
d_gene: TRBD2
j_gene: TRBJ2-1
v_gene: TRBV18
CDR3aa: CASSRTSSSYNEQFF
CDR3nt: TGTGCCAGCTCCCGGACTAGCAGCTCCTACAATGAGCAGTTCTTC

abundance: many
d_gene: NA
j_gene: TRBJ1-5
v_gene: TRBV6-5
CDR3aa: CASSLQGRSNQPQHF
CDR3nt: TGTGCCAGCAGCTTACAGGGTCGGAGCAATCAGCCCCAGCATTTT

abundance: few
d_gene: NA
j_gene: TRBJ2-6
v_gene: TRBV24-1
CDR3aa: CATSDDRSTNVLTF
CDR3nt: TGTGCCACCAGTGACGACAGAAGTACCAACGTCCTGACTTTC

abundance: few
d_gene: TRBD2
j_gene: TRBJ2-5
v_gene: TRBV11-2
CDR3aa: CASSFSAGGPQETQYF
CDR3nt: TGTGCCAGCAGCTTCTCCGCGGGAGGGCCCCAAGAGACCCAGTACTTC

abundance: NA
d_gene: NA
j_gene: TRBJ2-1
v_gene: TRBV7-3
CDR3aa: CASSETNEQFF
CDR3nt: TGTGCCAGCAGCGAGACTAATGAGCAGTTCTTC

abundance: NA
d_gene: NA
j_gene: TRBJ1-5
v_gene: TRBV12-3/TRBV12-4
CDR3aa: CASSSIDGQPQHF
CDR3nt: TGTGCCAGCAGTTCAATAGACGGGCAGCCCCAGCATTTT

abundance: NA
d_gene: TRBD1
j_gene: TRBJ2-5
v_gene: TRBV5-1
CDR3aa: CASSWGQQQETQYF
CDR3nt: TGCGCCAGCAGCTGGGGACAGCAGCAAGAGACCCAGTACTTC

abundance: few
d_gene: TRBD2
j_gene: TRBJ2-7
v_gene: TRBV28
CDR3aa: CASSTSPSREVEVYEQYF
CDR3nt: TGTGCCAGCAGCACCTCCCCTTCGCGGGAGGTAGAGGTCTACGAGCAGTACTTC

abundance: few
d_gene: NA
j_gene: TRBJ2-5
v_gene: TRBV2
CDR3aa: CASVPDSKTQYF
CDR3nt: TGTGCCAGCGTACCCGACTCAAAGACCCAGTACTTC

abundance: many
d_gene: NA
j_gene: TRBJ2-2
v_gene: TRBV9
CDR3aa: CASSPTGLNTGELFF
CDR3nt: TGTGCCAGCAGCCCTACAGGGTTGAACACCGGGGAGCTGTTTTTT

abundance: NA
d_gene: NA
j_gene: TRBJ1-2
v_gene: TRBV12-3/TRBV12-4
CDR3aa: CASSSSPLPFRGDGYTF
CDR3nt: TGTGCCAGCAGTTCCTCACCTCTCCCTTTCCGAGGGGACGGCTACACCTTC

abundance: NA
d_gene: TRBD1
j_gene: TRBJ2-2
v_gene: TRBV4-2
CDR3aa: CASSQIGTGGGGTGELFF
CDR3nt: TGTGCCAGCAGCCAAATTGGGACAGGGGGAGGAGGCACCGGGGAGCTGTTTTTT

abundance: NA
d_gene: NA
j_gene: TRBJ2-1
v_gene: TRBV6-6
CDR3aa: CASSAEGRQFF
CDR3nt: TGTGCCAGCAGCGCCGAAGGCCGTCAGTTCTTC